The rows below give T cell receptor beta chains drawn from one sample of a study of T cells in Graves' hyperthyroidism and ophthalmopathy. Via MiXCR, TCRdb re-called the multiplex PCR reads, giving one row per CDR3 protein. The sample carries around 430,000 distinct CDR3 sequences, 14% to 15% recorded once. Sample: blood. The receptors shown here come from a woman in her 30s with Graves' hyperthyroidism. Each CDR3 is given with its conserved first and last residue. A D gene is named only where the DNA matches it firmly. The listing skips clone size in some rows; elsewhere it reads once, few, many or a size class.

j_call d_call clone_size v_call cdr3_aa cdr3_nt
TRBJ1-5 NA few TRBV28 CASRPGGYSNQPQHF TGTGCCAGCAGACCCGGAGGATATAGCAATCAGCCCCAGCATTTT
TRBJ1-1 NA NA TRBV10-3 CAISPAVGNTEAFF TGTGCCATCAGCCCCGCGGTAGGGAACACTGAAGCTTTCTTT
TRBJ2-5 NA NA TRBV20-1 CSASRTETQYF TGCAGTGCTTCCAGGACAGAGACCCAGTACTTC
TRBJ1-2 NA few TRBV20-1 CSSLEGLGYTF TGCAGTTCTCTAGAGGGCCTTGGCTACACCTTC
TRBJ2-7 NA NA TRBV3-1 CASRPEPLTRMSYEQYF TGTGCCAGCAGACCAGAACCTCTAACTAGGATGTCCTACGAGCAGTACTTC
TRBJ2-1 TRBD1 many TRBV28 CASTTGTGFNEQFF TGTGCCAGCACCACCGGGACAGGGTTTAATGAGCAGTTCTTC
TRBJ2-6 NA NA TRBV20-1 CSARGTPGANVPTF TGCAGTGCTAGAGGGACGCCCGGGGCCAACGTCCCGACTTTC
TRBJ1-2 NA many TRBV6-1 CATEGLSSYGYTF TGTGCCACCGAGGGACTCTCGTCCTATGGCTACACCTTC
TRBJ1-1 NA NA TRBV19 CASKGLEDTEAFF TGTGCCAGTAAGGGGTTGGAGGACACTGAAGCTTTCTTT
TRBJ1-5 NA few TRBV15 CATSRFRDGTRDNQPQHF TGTGCCACCAGCAGATTCCGAGACGGGACAAGAGACAATCAGCCCCAGCATTTT
TRBJ1-2 TRBD1 many TRBV2 CASTFRQGFAFYGYTF TGTGCCAGCACATTTAGACAGGGCTTCGCGTTTTATGGCTACACCTTC
TRBJ1-4 NA NA TRBV5-1 CASRPSGTSNEKLFF TGCGCCAGCAGGCCATCCGGGACTTCTAATGAAAAACTGTTTTTT
TRBJ2-2 TRBD2 many TRBV2 CASRWTSGDTGELFF TGTGCCAGCAGGTGGACTAGCGGGGACACCGGGGAGCTGTTTTTT
TRBJ2-1 NA NA TRBV19 CASSRSRDILGDEQFF TGTGCCAGTAGCCGATCCCGGGACATACTTGGGGATGAGCAGTTCTTC
TRBJ2-1 TRBD2 NA TRBV14 CASRSGSLDNEQFF TGTGCCAGCCGTAGCGGGAGCTTGGACAATGAGCAGTTCTTC
TRBJ2-3 TRBD2 many TRBV24-1 CATSDSYSGSQYTQYF TGTGCCACCAGTGATTCATACAGCGGGAGTCAGTACACGCAGTATTTT
TRBJ1-1 NA NA TRBV11-2 CASSLAHMNTEAFF TGTGCCAGCAGCTTAGCCCATATGAACACTGAAGCTTTCTTT
TRBJ2-5 NA few TRBV29-1 CSVGEGDLRETQYF TGCAGCGTTGGTGAGGGGGACCTCAGAGAGACCCAGTACTTC
TRBJ2-7 TRBD1 NA TRBV6-5 CASSYRLDRPYEQYF TGTGCCAGCAGTTACAGGCTGGACAGGCCCTACGAGCAGTACTTC
TRBJ1-1 TRBD1 many TRBV6-1 CASSYARGLPTEAFF TGTGCCAGCAGTTATGCCAGGGGGCTGCCCACTGAAGCTTTCTTT
TRBJ2-2 TRBD1 few TRBV5-1 CASSQMGQATGELFF TGCGCCAGCAGCCAAATGGGACAGGCTACCGGGGAGCTGTTTTTT
TRBJ2-1 NA many TRBV2 CASKVDSYNEQFF TGTGCCAGCAAAGTGGATTCCTACAATGAGCAGTTCTTC
TRBJ2-2 TRBD2 NA TRBV7-2 CASSSLAGASGELFF TGTGCCAGCAGCTCCCTAGCGGGAGCTTCCGGGGAGCTGTTTTTT
TRBJ2-1 TRBD2 few TRBV18 CASSPLTSGTPDEQFF TGTGCCAGCTCACCATTGACTAGCGGGACCCCCGATGAGCAGTTCTTC
TRBJ1-5 TRBD1 many TRBV28 CASRNRGQGSNQPQHF TGTGCCAGCAGAAACCGGGGACAGGGGAGCAATCAGCCCCAGCATTTT
TRBJ1-1 NA many TRBV6-1 CASSPQISVYTEAFF TGTGCCAGCAGCCCTCAAATTTCAGTCTACACTGAAGCTTTCTTT
TRBJ1-4 NA NA TRBV30 CAWSVLPGREKLFF TGTGCCTGGAGTGTACTACCCGGTAGGGAAAAACTGTTTTTT
TRBJ2-7 TRBD1 many TRBV11-2 CASSLLSTGSYEQYF TGTGCCAGCAGCTTATTGTCGACAGGGAGCTACGAGCAGTACTTC
TRBJ2-1 NA many TRBV2 CASSAGWDEQFF TGTGCCAGCAGCGCAGGATGGGATGAGCAGTTCTTC
TRBJ2-6 NA NA TRBV29-1 CSVVSAGAGANVLTF TGCAGCGTTGTATCCGCGGGGGCCGGGGCCAACGTCCTGACTTTC
TRBJ2-3 NA many TRBV7-9 CASSPRATTDTQYF TGTGCCAGCAGCCCACGGGCCACCACAGATACGCAGTATTTT
TRBJ2-2 NA few TRBV5-1 CASSLGTPNTGELFF TGCGCCAGCAGCTTGGGTACACCGAACACCGGGGAGCTGTTTTTT
TRBJ2-1 NA many TRBV12-3/TRBV12-4 CASSLWIDNEQFF TGTGCCAGCAGTTTATGGATTGACAATGAGCAGTTCTTC
TRBJ1-5 NA many TRBV28 CASFRQSNQPQHF TGTGCCAGCTTTAGACAGAGCAATCAGCCCCAGCATTTT
TRBJ2-3 TRBD2 few TRBV18 CASSPSGRADTQYF TGTGCCAGCTCACCAAGCGGGAGGGCAGATACGCAGTATTTT
TRBJ2-2 NA NA TRBV3-1 CASSQDRTPNTGELFF TGTGCCAGCAGCCAAGATAGGACCCCAAACACCGGGGAGCTGTTTTTT
TRBJ1-3 NA NA TRBV6-1 CATERGYSGNTIYF TGTGCCACCGAACGGGGGTACTCTGGAAACACCATATATTTT
TRBJ2-1 TRBD2 few TRBV9 CASSVGDGGGSGRLGEQFF TGTGCCAGCAGCGTAGGGGATGGGGGAGGTAGCGGGAGATTGGGGGAGCAGTTCTTC
TRBJ2-1 NA NA TRBV30 CAWSVAGSYNEQFF TGTGCCTGGAGTGTAGCGGGTTCCTACAATGAGCAGTTCTTC
TRBJ1-2 NA many TRBV5-1 CASSLWGKGEYGYTF TGCGCCAGCAGCTTGTGGGGGAAAGGAGAATATGGCTACACCTTC
TRBJ2-7 TRBD1 many TRBV28 CASSSRQGWSYEQYF TGTGCCAGCAGTTCCAGACAGGGGTGGTCCTACGAGCAGTACTTC
TRBJ2-5 TRBD1 few TRBV5-6 CASSQDRGGGETQYF TGTGCCAGCAGCCAGGACAGGGGTGGAGGAGAGACCCAGTACTTC
TRBJ2-1 NA many TRBV5-1 CASSLTGDYNEQFF TGCGCCAGCAGCTTGACAGGAGACTACAATGAGCAGTTCTTC
TRBJ2-5 TRBD2 many TRBV3-1 CASSQDPSGYQETQYF TGTGCCAGCAGCCAAGATCCTAGCGGCTACCAAGAGACCCAGTACTTC
TRBJ2-1 NA few TRBV28 CASSLLTEPQFF TGTGCCAGCAGTTTACTGACAGAACCTCAGTTCTTC
TRBJ1-1 NA many TRBV7-9 CATKHDGTNTEAFF TGTGCCACCAAACATGACGGGACGAACACTGAAGCTTTCTTT
TRBJ1-2 NA many TRBV9 CASSVDSQIRGGYTF TGTGCCAGCAGCGTAGACAGTCAAATACGGGGAGGCTACACCTTC
TRBJ2-3 TRBD2 few TRBV4-1 CASSRRLAGTPDTQYF TGCGCCAGCAGCCGGAGACTAGCGGGAACCCCAGATACGCAGTATTTT
TRBJ1-1 TRBD1 many TRBV28 CASSLFPPGRGGVGSEAFF TGTGCCAGCAGTTTATTCCCTCCTGGCAGGGGGGGCGTAGGCTCTGAAGCTTTCTTT
TRBJ1-3 NA many TRBV3-1 CASSQGHRNTIYF TGTGCCAGCAGCCAAGGTCATCGAAACACCATATATTTT
TRBJ2-7 NA few TRBV19 CASSSRVGYYEQYF TGTGCCAGTAGTTCCAGGGTTGGCTACTACGAGCAGTACTTC
TRBJ1-4 NA NA TRBV3-1 CASSQEGATNEKLFF TGTGCCAGCAGCCAAGAAGGGGCGACTAATGAAAAACTGTTTTTT
TRBJ2-3 TRBD2 few TRBV9 CASSVAPRLAGDTQYF TGTGCCAGCAGCGTAGCCCCTAGACTAGCGGGGGATACGCAGTATTTT
TRBJ2-1 TRBD2 many TRBV7-2 CASSSGLAGINEQFF TGTGCCAGCAGCTCGGGTCTAGCGGGTATCAATGAGCAGTTCTTC
TRBJ2-7 NA NA TRBV30 CAWSGDPYEQYF TGTGCCTGGAGCGGAGACCCCTACGAGCAGTACTTC
TRBJ1-2 NA NA TRBV11-1 CASSKDRYGYTF TGTGCCAGCAGCAAGGACCGATATGGCTACACCTTC
TRBJ2-1 NA few TRBV6-1 CASRPDWASSYNEQFF TGTGCCAGCAGACCCGACTGGGCGAGCTCCTACAATGAGCAGTTCTTC
TRBJ2-1 NA NA TRBV9 CASSAEHWNEQFF TGTGCCAGCAGCGCAGAACACTGGAACGAGCAGTTCTTC
TRBJ2-5 NA many TRBV20-1 CSASRTIQETQYF TGCAGTGCTAGCAGGACAATCCAAGAGACCCAGTACTTC